The clone carrying this T cell receptor (beta chain) was counted between two and nine times. Its antigen is not known. Different DNA sequences within this sample yield the same CDR3. The PCR made use of 60 Vbeta and 13 Jbeta primers. Profiled with immunoSEQ multiplex PCR; TCRdb holds only in-frame clones, not every one. The repertoire includes some 190,000 clones, roughly four fifths of them detected once, and over 2% sits in the top ten. Nominally healthy donors were sampled, though unrecorded immune exposures were likely. This sample is drawn from a study of cytomegalovirus exposure and HLA in healthy donors. The study, taken as a whole, reports: Earlier analysis found most TCR beta V segments productive about 90% or about 30% of the time. Being indistinguishable, some V segments were excluded, TRBV6-2 and TRBV6-3 among them.

V dropped 0 bases and J dropped 1 base, with 4 bases sitting between them. Germline CDR1 and CDR2: SGDLS and YYNGEE. The CDR3 runs to 13 residues. This chain links TRBV9 with TRBJ1-1; D is unresolved. Sample: PBMCs. The TCR originated in a woman aged 25 to 39 in good health and CMV-seropositive. The CDR3 nucleotides are TGTGCCAGCAGCGTAGCAGGGAACACTGAAGCTTTCTTT. Translated, it gives CASSVAGNTEAFF.